The rows below give T cell receptor beta chains drawn from one sample of a study of brain metastases from non-small cell lung cancer. Data came from immunoSEQ multiplex PCR; TCRdb stores just in-frame clones and leaves some out. The table lists about 2,000 clones, 85% of them singletons. Sequenced sample: tumor-adjacent normal tissue. These receptors were taken from a donor aged 40 or older with non-small cell lung cancer. CDR3s leave out the opening cysteine and the closing phenylalanine or tryptophan.

v_call	j_call	cdr3_aa
TRBV6-6	TRBJ2-1	ASSYSGATVEQF
TRBV28	TRBJ2-3	AIATSTYTQY
TRBV9	TRBJ1-5	ASSVATLGQDDQPQH
TRBV10-3	TRBJ1-1	AISLTDSRPEAF
TRBV11-3	TRBJ2-1	ASSESFSGGGNEQF
TRBV21-1	TRBJ2-3	ASSKGGGQGPDTQY
TRBV19	TRBJ1-5	ASSIRGLGQPQH
TRBV7-9	TRBJ1-4	ASSLPTNEKLF
TRBV5-6	TRBJ2-5	ASSLGGGAETQY
TRBV27	TRBJ2-1	ASRLGPGQHYNEQF
TRBV30	TRBJ1-2	AWSVRQGAHGYT
TRBV19	TRBJ1-6	ASSLGTGENSPLH
TRBV7-2	TRBJ1-5	ASSYLGGNQPQH
TRBV28	TRBJ2-7	ASSLVGLNSYEQY
TRBV2	TRBJ1-5	ASSPGQAFQPQH
TRBV6-1	TRBJ1-1	ASSDPKDRGYAPNTEAF
TRBV28	TRBJ1-1	ASSLRGTTEAF